This is a list of T cell receptor beta chains from one sample in a study of CD8 T cells in ankylosing spondylitis. TCRdb analysed the 5' RACE reads with MiXCR anew, one entry per CDR3 protein. The sample consists of approximately 340,000 distinct CDR3 sequences, under 15% of them appearing once. Sequencing input: blood, either unsorted or a sorted T cell fraction (not recorded which). The receptors stem from a male donor with ankylosing spondylitis or in good health (not recorded which). Each CDR3 is given with its conserved first and last residue. The D gene is left open where the match is weak. Clone size appears in some rows only: once, few, many, or a class for an expanded clone.

v_call	j_call	clone_size	d_call	cdr3_aa	cdr3_nt
TRBV25-1	TRBJ2-3	NA	NA	CASSESRGGGTDTQYF	TGTGCCAGCAGTGAATCGAGGGGGGGAGGGACAGATACGCAGTATTTT
TRBV12-3/TRBV12-4	TRBJ1-1	NA	NA	CASNTLGRDTIEAFF	TGTGCCAGCAATACCTTAGGCCGGGACACAATTGAAGCTTTCTTT
TRBV20-1	TRBJ2-3	few	NA	CSATVDTQYF	TGCAGTGCCACCGTAGATACGCAGTATTTT
TRBV12-3/TRBV12-4	TRBJ2-7	few	NA	CASSLAESSYEQYF	TGTGCCAGCAGTTTAGCGGAAAGCTCCTACGAGCAGTACTTC
TRBV11-2	TRBJ2-5	NA	NA	CASSFMAIQGETQYF	TGTGCCAGCAGCTTCATGGCGATCCAGGGAGAGACCCAGTACTTC
TRBV10-3	TRBJ1-1	NA	NA	CAISGVNTEAFF	TGTGCCATCAGTGGGGTCAACACTGAAGCTTTCTTT
TRBV4-1	TRBJ2-5	NA	NA	CASSQFKVRQETQYF	TGCGCCAGCAGCCAGTTTAAGGTTCGGCAAGAGACCCAGTACTTC
TRBV19	TRBJ1-6	few	NA	CASTWQGSSYNSPLHF	TGTGCCAGTACCTGGCAAGGAAGCTCCTATAATTCACCCCTCCACTTT
TRBV5-1	TRBJ2-5	many	TRBD2	CASAWTSFEETQYF	TGCGCCAGTGCCTGGACTAGTTTCGAAGAGACCCAGTACTTC
TRBV9	TRBJ2-5	NA	NA	CASSVGEETQYF	TGTGCCAGCAGCGTTGGAGAAGAGACCCAGTACTTC
TRBV12-3/TRBV12-4	TRBJ2-3	NA	TRBD2	CATRGGRSTDTQYF	TGTGCCACCCGCGGGGGGCGCAGCACAGATACGCAGTATTTT
TRBV12-3/TRBV12-4	TRBJ2-7	few	TRBD1	CASRKTGENYEQYF	TGTGCCAGCAGAAAGACAGGGGAGAACTACGAGCAGTACTTC
TRBV20-1	TRBJ1-2	few	NA	CSAQQGSTYGYTF	TGCAGTGCTCAACAGGGTAGTACCTATGGCTACACCTTC
TRBV12-3/TRBV12-4	TRBJ1-4	few	NA	CASSLGPQGGNEKLFF	TGTGCCAGCAGTTTAGGGCCCCAGGGCGGGAATGAAAAACTGTTTTTT
TRBV4-1	TRBJ1-1	few	NA	CASSQDIQGNTEAFF	TGCGCCAGCAGCCAAGATATACAGGGGAACACTGAAGCTTTCTTT
TRBV7-2	TRBJ2-7	NA	TRBD2	CASSLIGTSVYEQYF	TGTGCCAGCAGCTTAATTGGGACTAGCGTGTACGAGCAGTACTTC
TRBV6-2/TRBV6-3	TRBJ1-4	NA	NA	CASRLWRDRYTSATNEKLFF	NA
TRBV29-1	TRBJ2-4	NA	NA	CSASDSKNIQYF	TGCAGCGCCTCGGACTCAAAAAACATTCAGTACTTC
TRBV30	TRBJ2-7	NA	NA	CAWSVTDRWKAEQYF	TGTGCCTGGAGTGTAACCGACAGGTGGAAGGCCGAGCAGTACTTC
TRBV29-1	TRBJ2-1	NA	NA	CSVAGRGAYNEQFF	TGCAGCGTTGCCGGACGTGGGGCCTACAATGAGCAGTTCTTC
TRBV20-1	TRBJ2-5	few	NA	CSAPRSGVGWRETQYF	TGCAGTGCCCCTAGGTCGGGGGTTGGGTGGAGGGAGACCCAGTACTTC
TRBV5-1	TRBJ2-2	NA	TRBD1	CASSFGTGRSGELFF	TGCGCCAGCAGCTTCGGGACAGGGCGATCCGGGGAGCTGTTTTTT
TRBV30	TRBJ1-1	NA	NA	CAWSAQVNTEAFF	TGTGCCTGGAGTGCACAAGTGAACACTGAAGCTTTCTTT
TRBV4-2	TRBJ2-2	few	TRBD2	CASSPLEGQRGGVWTGELFF	TGTGCCAGCAGCCCCCTTGAGGGACAGCGGGGGGGTGTTTGGACCGGGGAGCTGTTTTTT
TRBV7-2	TRBJ2-5	many	TRBD2	CASSSRNRLAGGETQYF	TGTGCCAGCAGCTCCAGGAATCGACTAGCGGGGGGAGAGACCCAGTACTTC
TRBV2	TRBJ1-5	NA	NA	CASSGGGRGNQPQHF	TGTGCCAGCAGTGGTGGGGGGCGGGGCAATCAGCCCCAGCATTTT
TRBV29-1	TRBJ1-5	NA	NA	CSVGSGVFSQPQHF	TGCAGCGTTGGATCGGGGGTATTCAGTCAGCCCCAGCATTTT
TRBV6-1	TRBJ2-2	few	NA	CASRTPTRAGELFF	TGTGCCAGCCGGACCCCAACCCGGGCCGGGGAGCTGTTTTTT
TRBV7-2	TRBJ2-3	many	TRBD1	CASSWGQADTQYF	TGTGCCAGCAGTTGGGGACAGGCAGATACGCAGTATTTT
TRBV5-1	TRBJ2-4	few	NA	CASSLNSGQNIQYF	TGCGCCAGCAGCTTGAATAGCGGCCAAAACATTCAGTACTTC
TRBV10-1	TRBJ2-1	NA	NA	CASSEKGRPRNEQFF	TGCGCCAGCAGTGAAAAGGGTCGGCCCCGCAATGAGCAGTTCTTC
TRBV5-1	TRBJ1-2	NA	NA	CASSLDNPRDYGYTF	TGCGCCAGCAGCTTGGACAACCCCCGGGACTATGGCTACACCTTC
TRBV9	TRBJ2-5	NA	NA	CASSPSVSAQETQYF	TGTGCCAGCAGCCCCTCAGTCAGCGCCCAAGAGACCCAGTACTTC
TRBV20-1	TRBJ2-6	few	TRBD1	CSARQDRAGANVLTF	TGCAGTGCTAGACAGGACAGGGCCGGGGCCAACGTCCTGACTTTC